This TCR beta chain was identified during a study of control samples from healthy donors and cancer patients. The CDR3 totals 16 residues. In germline, CDR1 is LNHNV, CDR2 YYDKDF (reference sequence). With 1 base clipped from V and 0 bases from J, the junction kept 3 bases outside the gene matches. Only in-frame clones appear in the TCRdb table, and some are missing; sequencing was by immunoSEQ multiplex PCR. The repertoire has roughly 48,000 clones, 85% to 95% of them found once; the top ten carry 22%. This clone is a singleton in its sample. The sequence came from a middle-aged woman with head and neck cancer. This sequence joins TRBV15 and TRBJ2-1; TRBD2 agrees at 7 bases. Sequenced material: PBMCs. The DNA for the CDR3 is TGTGCCACCAGCAGAGGGGAGGGCTACTCCTACAATGAGCAGTTCTTC. Translation gives CATSRGEGYSYNEQFF.